One and the same sample provided the 17 T cell receptor beta chains below, sequenced in a study of control samples from healthy donors and cancer patients. TCRdb's table, derived via immunoSEQ multiplex PCR, lists solely in-frame clones and lacks some. The sample shows approximately 150,000 clones, about nine tenths of them seen only once. Material: blood. These receptors came from a man aged 30 to 39 in good health.

This clone has only one observation. V usage is TRBV27 and J usage is TRBJ2-2, with D possibly being TRBD2 (6 bases). The CDR3 spans 14 residues. V was trimmed by 3 bases and J by 5 bases, leaving 10 bases between them. Germline values: CDR1 MNHEY, CDR2 SMNVEV (reference sequence). CDR3 DNA sequence: TGTGCCAGCAGTTTCGAACGGGGGACCGGGGAGCTGTTTTTT. Its protein is CASSFERGTGELFF.

The J gene is TRBJ1-1, the V gene TRBV7-9; unclear D gene. Germline CDR1 is SEHNR and CDR2 is FQNEAQ (reference sequence). Trimming took 0 bases from V and 1 from J, leaving 9 bases between them. The length of the CDR3 is 15 residues. The CDR3 loop is CASSLAPPGNTEAFF. DNA of the CDR3: TGTGCCAGCAGCTTAGCCCCCCCAGGGAACACTGAAGCTTTCTTT.

V gene TRBV7-9 combines with J gene TRBJ1-4; 8 bases map to TRBD1. Germline V gene sequence: CDR1 SEHNR, CDR2 FQNEAQ (reference sequence). The CDR3 is 14 amino acids. The V segment lost 1 base and the J segment 7 bases; nucleotides outside the gene matches: 2. The CDR3 loop is CASSLGQGFEKLFF. CDR3 sequence (DNA): TGTGCCAGCAGCTTAGGACAGGGGTTTGAAAAACTGTTTTTT.

The chain is built from TRBV19 and TRBJ2-7; 9 bases fit TRBD1. Germline lookup yields CDR1 LNHDA and CDR2 SQIVND (reference sequence). Trimming removed 3 bases from V and 2 bases from J; junction bases left unmatched: 2. This CDR3 is built from 14 residues. The CDR3 spells CASSIGTGPYEQYF. The CDR3 coding sequence is TGTGCCAGTAGTATCGGGACAGGGCCCTACGAGCAGTACTTC. Together with reference TRBV19 and TRBJ2-7, the CDR3 gives the full variable domain: DGGITQSPKYLFRKEGQNVTLSCEQNLNHDAMYWYRQDPGQGLRLIYYSQIVNDFQKGDIAEGYSVSREKKESFPLTVTSAQKNPTAFYLCASSIGTGPYEQYFGPGTRLTVT.

This clone was seen just once. The V call is TRBV18, the J call TRBJ2-2; D is uncertain. V lost 0 bases, J lost 1 base, and 6 bases lay in between. CDR3 length: 15 amino acids. Germline-derived CDR1 and CDR2 are KGHSH and LQKENI. The CDR3, as DNA: TGTGCCAGCTCACCACCCGTTCGGAACACCGGGGAGCTGTTTTTT. This codes for CASSPPVRNTGELFF. The full variable domain, its missing parts supplied by reference TRBV18 and TRBJ2-2, is NAGVMQNPRHLVRRRGQEARLRCSPMKGHSHVYWYRQLPEEGLKFMVYLQKENIIDESGMPKERFSAEFPKEGPSILRIQQVVRGDSAAYFCASSPPVRNTGELFFGEGSRLTVL.

The chain's CDR3 is CAWASGHYNEQFF. As DNA, the CDR3 is TGTGCCTGGGCTAGCGGGCACTACAATGAGCAGTTCTTC. The chain recombines TRBV30 with TRBJ2-1, with 8 bases identical to TRBD2. Germline-derived CDR1 and CDR2 are GTSNPN and SVGIG (reference sequence). J gave up 3 bases and V 5 bases, and 3 bases lay outside the gene matches. The CDR3 extends over 13 amino acids.

This chain joins TRBV6-5 and TRBJ2-7; D gene ambiguous. CDR3 length equals 15 residues. Germline assignment: CDR1 MNHEY and CDR2 SVGAGI. V was clipped by 0 bases and J by 5 bases, with 14 bases between them. Here the CDR3 DNA reads TGTGCCAGCAGTTACTCGATTCTTGTGTTTGACGAGCAGTACTTC. Its protein is CASSYSILVFDEQYF.

There are a few counts of this clone. V usage is TRBV19 and J usage is TRBJ2-5; perhaps TRBD2 as D (5 bases). Deletions cut 3 bases from V and 4 bases from J, with 12 bases between. The CDR3 sequence is 14 residues long. Germline loops: CDR1 LNHDA, CDR2 SQIVND (reference sequence). CDR3 region: CASSINPRGETQYF. The CDR3 region has the DNA TGTGCCAGTAGTATCAACCCCCGGGGAGAGACCCAGTACTTC. Looking up the rest from reference TRBV19 and TRBJ2-5 gives the full variable domain: DGGITQSPKYLFRKEGQNVTLSCEQNLNHDAMYWYRQDPGQGLRLIYYSQIVNDFQKGDIAEGYSVSREKKESFPLTVTSAQKNPTAFYLCASSINPRGETQYFGPGTRLLVL.

The rearrangement links TRBV10-3 to TRBJ1-6; weak D call: TRBD1 (5 bases). The CDR3 is 16 amino acids. V lost 2 bases and J lost 6, with 14 bases in between. Germline values: CDR1 ENHRY, CDR2 SYGVKD. The CDR3 loop reads CAISEGAGKLNSPLHF. The CDR3 coding sequence is TGTGCCATCAGTGAGGGGGCAGGGAAACTTAATTCACCCCTCCACTTT.

The chain joins TRBV19 to TRBJ2-1; TRBD2 might be the D (5 bases). Trimming removed 5 bases at V and 3 bases at J, with 11 bases between. The CDR3 extends over 14 amino acids. Per the germline V gene, CDR1 is LNHDA and CDR2 is SQIVND (reference sequence). DNA for the CDR3: TGTGCCAGTAGTCGGTCTAGCAGCTACAATGAGCAGTTCTTC. Translated: CASSRSSSYNEQFF.

The chain has TRBV30 and TRBJ1-6; possible D gene TRBD1, 6 bases. CDR3 length: 11 amino acids. CDR1 and CDR2 from the germline V gene are GTSNPN and SVGIG (reference sequence). The CDR3 nucleotides read TGTGCTGGGGGCCGGAATTCACCCCTCCACTTT. Its protein product is CAGGRNSPLHF.

J is TRBJ1-5 and V is TRBV7-2; D unclear. Germline assignment: CDR1 SGHTA and CDR2 FQGNSA. CDR3 length equals 12 residues. Between the trimmed V and J ends, which lost 5 bases and 5 bases, there was a span of 7 bases. In nucleotides, the CDR3 is TGTGCCAGCAGCCGGAGGGATCAGCCCCAGCATTTT. Its translation is CASSRRDQPQHF.

The CDR3 loop reads CASSQTGGNSPLHF. In nucleotides, the CDR3 is TGTGCCAGCAGTCAGACAGGGGGCAATTCACCCCTCCACTTT. The chain links TRBV6-5 to TRBJ1-6, with 10 bases fitting TRBD1. Germline V gene lookup returns CDR1 MNHEY and CDR2 SVGAGI. V was clipped by 5 bases and J by 7 bases; unmatched bases: 2. The CDR3 consists of 14 residues.

The gene calls are TRBV7-2 and TRBJ1-5; no definite D call. Germline CDR1 and CDR2: SGHTA and FQGNSA. The V gene lost 2 bases and the J gene lost 3 bases, with 14 bases spanning the gap. This CDR3 is built from 16 residues. The CDR3 protein is CASSLSGPAHNQPQHF. CDR3 DNA: TGTGCCAGCAGCTTAAGTGGGCCCGCACACAATCAGCCCCAGCATTTT.

The chain uses TRBV6-5 and TRBJ1-1; no clear D. The CDR3 length is 13 residues. Trimming cost V 7 bases and J 4 bases, with 13 bases left between them. The germline V gene has CDR1 MNHEY and CDR2 SVGAGI. DNA of the CDR3: TGTGCCAGCAAAAATATGGCGAGCACTGAAGCTTTCTTT. It specifies CASKNMASTEAFF.

V usage is TRBV19 and J usage is TRBJ1-6, with no clear D. Germline CDR1 and CDR2: LNHDA and SQIVND (reference sequence). V was clipped by 7 bases and J by 6 bases, with 16 bases between them. The CDR3 runs to 15 residues. The CDR3 is CASNGVAGSNSPLHF. DNA of the CDR3: TGTGCCAGTAACGGAGTAGCAGGTTCTAATTCACCCCTCCACTTT.

The J gene is TRBJ2-1, the V gene TRBV9; D assignment may be TRBD1 or TRBD2 (5 bases each). V was cut by 0 bases and J by 2 bases, with 9 bases left in between. Germline CDR1 SGDLS, CDR2 YYNGEE. The CDR3 extends over 15 amino acids. CDR3 sequence reads: CASSVGRGTYNEQFF. The CDR3 DNA sequence: TGTGCCAGCAGCGTAGGACGGGGCACCTACAATGAGCAGTTCTTC. Together with reference TRBV9 and TRBJ2-1, the CDR3 gives the full variable domain: DSGVTQTPKHLITATGQRVTLRCSPRSGDLSVYWYQQSLDQGLQFLIQYYNGEERAKGNILERFSAQQFPDLHSELNLSSLELGDSALYFCASSVGRGTYNEQFFGPGTRLTVL.